The sequence of this TCR beta chain was determined in a study of T cell clonotyping in hematopoietic cell transplantation. At the level of the study: Pretransplant recipient samples were taken after cytoreduction.

Time point noted: recipient sample about 28 days before transplant, after cytoreduction. Recipient blood drawn about 28 days pretransplant and days 30, 100, 180 after. The study's findings and limits: After transplant, recipient diversity fell while pathologically expanded clonotypes grew through day 180.

Clones were sequenced by immunoSEQ multiplex PCR, and TCRdb holds only the in-frame ones, with some missing. The repertoire has roughly 30,000 clones, 60% to 85% of them found once; the top ten carry less than 8%. V shed 1 base and J shed 4 bases, with 8 bases lying between them. This CDR3 has 15 residues. The V gene's germline CDR1 is MNHEY and CDR2 SVGAGI. To note about this clone: Its antigen is not identified.

The sequence derives from a woman in her twenties or thirties with chronic myeloid leukemia. Some clones in this sample may be carry-over from other donors' samples. V is TRBV6-5 and J is TRBJ2-6; D is undetermined. This sample comprised peripheral blood mononuclear cells, obtained before stem cell transplant. The CDR3 reads CASSYYGTGANVLTF. The DNA for the CDR3 is TGTGCCAGCAGTTACTACGGTACCGGGGCCAACGTCCTGACTTTC.